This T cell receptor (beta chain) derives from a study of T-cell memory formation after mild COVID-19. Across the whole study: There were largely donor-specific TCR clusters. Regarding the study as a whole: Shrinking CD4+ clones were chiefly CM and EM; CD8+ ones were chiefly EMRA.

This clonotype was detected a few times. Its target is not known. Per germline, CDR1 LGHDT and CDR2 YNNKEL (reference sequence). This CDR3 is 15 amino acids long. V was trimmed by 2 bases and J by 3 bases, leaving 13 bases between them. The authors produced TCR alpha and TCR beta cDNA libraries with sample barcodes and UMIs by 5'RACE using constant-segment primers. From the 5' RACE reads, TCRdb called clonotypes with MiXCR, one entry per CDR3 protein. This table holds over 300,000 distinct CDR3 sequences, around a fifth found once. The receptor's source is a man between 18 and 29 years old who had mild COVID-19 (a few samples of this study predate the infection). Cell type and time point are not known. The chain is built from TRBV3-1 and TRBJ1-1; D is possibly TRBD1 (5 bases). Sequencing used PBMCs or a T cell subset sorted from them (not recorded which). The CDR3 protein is CASSQWGRPHTEAFF. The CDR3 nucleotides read TGTGCCAGCAGCCAATGGGGCCGGCCCCACACTGAAGCTTTCTTT.